The next 31 T cell receptor beta chains were all read from a single sample in a study of blood T cell repertoires in COVID-19. Sequencing was performed with immunoSEQ multiplex PCR; in TCRdb, only in-frame clones are kept and a portion is missing. Of approximately 400,000 clones in the sample, 81% were seen once. The sample taken for sequencing was peripheral blood. The source of these receptors is a human donor with acute or convalescent COVID-19. The donor label of this sample is uncertain.

The chain uses TRBV28 and TRBJ1-3, with 7 bases lining up with TRBD1. The CDR3 has 16 amino acids. Germline loops: CDR1 MDHEN, CDR2 SYDVKM. J gave up 4 bases and V 1 base, and 7 bases lay outside the gene matches. CDR3 loop: CASSLLVGGDGNTIYF. CDR3 nucleotide sequence: TGTGCCAGCAGTTTATTAGTAGGGGGCGACGGAAACACCATATATTTT.

The rearrangement joins TRBV5-6 to TRBJ1-6; D remains unclear. Looked up from germline, CDR1 is SGHDT and CDR2 is YYEEEE. V gave up 4 bases and J gave up 8 bases, with 16 bases separating them. The CDR3 spans 15 residues. The CDR3: CASSPLVSVDSPLHF. CDR3 nucleotides: TGTGCCAGCAGCCCCCTTGTGTCTGTCGATTCACCCCTCCACTTT.

The rearrangement uses TRBV7-2 and TRBJ2-5; D not resolved. Germline-derived CDR1 and CDR2 are SGHTA and FQGNSA. The V gene lost 4 bases and the J gene lost 0 bases, with 12 bases spanning the gap. The CDR3 runs 15 residues. The CDR3: CASSSYSTNQETQYF. Here the CDR3 DNA reads TGTGCCAGCAGCTCATACAGCACCAACCAAGAGACCCAGTACTTC.

V is TRBV28 and J is TRBJ1-3; 8 positions match TRBD1. The CDR3 runs 19 residues. CDR1 MDHEN and CDR2 SYDVKM come from the germline V gene. The V and J ends lost 6 bases and 1 base, in that order; junction bases with no gene match: 17. CDR3 sequence: CASRPDPQDREISGNTIYF. CDR3 bases: TGTGCCAGCAGGCCTGACCCACAGGACAGGGAGATATCTGGAAACACCATATATTTT.

CDR3: CASSNWTGKVGELFF. The CDR3 DNA sequence: TGTGCCAGCAGCAATTGGACAGGGAAGGTCGGGGAGCTGTTTTTT. The chain combines TRBV21-1 with TRBJ2-2; the D call of TRBD1 is as the table states it, not checked on the DNA. TRBV21-1 is marked as a pseudogene. The CDR3 length is 15 residues.

Points on this clone: One end of the junction fails to match germline, which may point to a read error. The chain carries TRBV28 and TRBJ2-2, with 7 bases identical to TRBD2. The V gene's germline CDR1 is MDHEN and CDR2 SYDVKM. The length of the CDR3 is 13 residues. CDR3 DNA: TGTGCTAGCAGGGAGCGGGGTACCGGGGAGCTGTTTTTT. Amino acids: CASRERGTGELFF.

The J gene is TRBJ2-5, the V gene TRBV5-4; D is possibly TRBD2 (5 bases). The germline V gene encodes CDR1 SGHNT and CDR2 YYREEE (reference sequence). The CDR3 is made up of 14 amino acids. The V end lost 2 bases, the J end lost 5 bases, and 13 bases lay between the germline ends. In DNA, the CDR3 is TGTGCCAGCAGCTTTCGGCGTAGCGAGGAGACCCAGTACTTC. Encoded protein: CASSFRRSEETQYF.

J is TRBJ2-7 and V is TRBV28, with 10 bases that match TRBD1. The CDR3 is made up of 15 amino acids. J lost 7 bases, V lost 6 bases, and 12 bases had no gene match. The germline gives CDR1 MDHEN, CDR2 SYDVKM. CDR3: CASREMTGGMREQYF. The DNA of the CDR3 is TGTGCCAGCAGAGAAATGACAGGGGGCATGCGGGAGCAGTACTTC.

The CDR3 nucleotides are TGTGCCAGCAGCCCGAGCGATCCTGAAAAACTGTTTTTT. This codes for CASSPSDPEKLFF. The rearrangement uses TRBV13 and TRBJ1-4, with unresolved D. Per germline, CDR1 PRHDT and CDR2 FYEKMQ (reference sequence). V lost 5 bases and J lost 7, with 11 bases in between. This CDR3 region has 13 residues.

The chain combines TRBV7-9 with TRBJ2-1; 13 nucleotides agree with TRBD2. The J segment lost 10 bases and the V segment lost 7 bases, leaving 10 bases of the junction unmatched. This CDR3 has 15 amino acids. Germline assignment: CDR1 SEHNR and CDR2 FQNEAQ (reference sequence). The CDR3 nucleotides read TGTGCCAGCACCCCGCCGGGACTAGCGGGATACGAGCAGTTCTTC. Its translation is CASTPPGLAGYEQFF.

The chain employs TRBV7-9 and TRBJ1-5; the D gene is possibly TRBD1 (5 bases). V lost 1 base, J lost 3 bases, and 7 bases lay in between. Germline CDR1 and CDR2: SEHNR and FQNEAQ (reference sequence). This CDR3 is 14 amino acids long. The CDR3 DNA follows: TGTGCCAGCAGCTTAGAGGGACTCAATCAGCCCCAGCATTTT. Amino acids: CASSLEGLNQPQHF.

The chain couples TRBV7-8 to TRBJ2-1; 9 nucleotides agree with TRBD1. CDR1 SGHVS and CDR2 FQNEAQ come from the germline V gene. J gave up 7 bases and V 5 bases, and 15 bases lay outside the gene matches. The CDR3 is 17 residues long. Here the CDR3 reads CASSPWGQGSIGNEQFF. The DNA for the CDR3 is TGTGCCAGCAGCCCCTGGGGACAGGGTTCAATCGGGAATGAGCAGTTCTTC.

The chain recombines TRBV2 with TRBJ1-2; D is perhaps TRBD1 (5 bases). Deletions cut 2 bases from V and 4 bases from J, with 14 bases between. The germline CDR1 and CDR2 sequences are SNHLY and FYNNEI. The CDR3 totals 15 residues. Here the CDR3 DNA reads TGTGCCAGCAGTGAATCGGACGGGGGATCCTATGGCTACACCTTC. Translated, it gives CASSESDGGSYGYTF. Full variable domain (rest looked up from reference TRBV2 and TRBJ1-2): EPEVTQTPSHQVTQMGQEVILRCVPISNHLYFYWYRQILGQKVEFLVSFYNNEISEKSEIFDDQFSVERPDGSNFTLKIRSTKLEDSAMYFCASSESDGGSYGYTFGSGTRLTVV.

This clone was observed a few times. This chain links TRBV5-4 with TRBJ2-5, with 8 bases that match TRBD2. The V gene end was trimmed by 1 base and the J gene end by 4 bases; junction bases not matched to a gene: 3. Germline CDR1 is SGHNT and CDR2 is YYREEE (reference sequence). The CDR3 runs to 14 residues. CDR3 nucleotide sequence: TGTGCCAGCAGCTTGCGGCTAGCGGGAGAGACCCAGTACTTC. It translates to CASSLRLAGETQYF.

The genes are TRBV19 and TRBJ1-5; 9 positions agree with TRBD1. This CDR3 has 17 amino acids. Looked up from germline, CDR1 is LNHDA and CDR2 is SQIVND (reference sequence). Trimming cost V 5 bases and J 1 base; bases outside gene matches: 9. CDR3 sequence: CASSGRQGVVSNQPQHF. The CDR3 nucleotides read TGTGCCAGTAGTGGACGACAGGGGGTTGTAAGCAATCAGCCCCAGCATTTT. The variable domain in full, with the rest retrieved from reference TRBV19 and TRBJ1-5, is DGGITQSPKYLFRKEGQNVTLSCEQNLNHDAMYWYRQDPGQGLRLIYYSQIVNDFQKGDIAEGYSVSREKKESFPLTVTSAQKNPTAFYLCASSGRQGVVSNQPQHFGDGTRLSIL.

This clone has only a few counts. The J gene is TRBJ1-1, the V gene TRBV18; perhaps TRBD1 as D (5 bases). This CDR3 has 13 amino acids. Germline V CDR1 and CDR2: KGHSH, LQKENI. Trimming took off 6 bases at V and 4 bases at J, with 12 bases between the two ends. CDR3 sequence: CASSIDSSTEAFF. In nucleotides, the CDR3 is TGTGCCAGCTCTATAGACAGTTCCACTGAAGCTTTCTTT.

The rearrangement joins TRBV9 to TRBJ2-1; possibly TRBD2 for D (5 bases). The germline gives CDR1 SGDLS, CDR2 YYNGEE. The ends were cut back, 0 bases at V and 6 bases at J, with 16 bases in the middle. The CDR3 length is 16 residues. This CDR3 is CASSVELASRANEQFF. The DNA of the CDR3 is TGTGCCAGCAGCGTAGAATTGGCTAGCCGGGCCAATGAGCAGTTCTTC.

This clone was seen only once. The chain has TRBV6-6 and TRBJ1-1, with 9 positions matching TRBD1. The CDR3 length is 15 residues. J lost 5 bases, V lost 5 bases, and 9 bases had no gene match. CDR1 is MNHNY and CDR2 is SVGAGI in the germline V gene (reference sequence). This CDR3 is CASSRDRESRTEAFF. CDR3 nucleotides: TGTGCCAGCAGTAGGGACAGGGAATCGAGGACTGAAGCTTTCTTT.

This chain connects TRBV29-1 to TRBJ2-2; D perhaps matches TRBD1 (6 bases). Trimming took 0 bases from V and 0 from J, leaving 8 bases between them. CDR3 length: 15 residues. Per germline, CDR1 SQVTM and CDR2 ANQGSEA. In DNA form, the CDR3 reads TGCAGCGTTGAAGAGGGGGCCGCGAACACCGGGGAGCTGTTTTTT. This translates into CSVEEGAANTGELFF.

This clone was observed a single time. The rearrangement links TRBV5-8 to TRBJ1-2, with TRBD1 as a possible D gene (6 bases). The length of the CDR3 is 13 residues. Germline V CDR1 and CDR2: SGHTS, YDEGEE. The ends were cut back, 4 bases at V and 4 bases at J, with 11 bases in the middle. The CDR3 DNA reads TGTGCCAGCAGCATCAACAGGGCCTATGGCTACACCTTC. It yields the protein CASSINRAYGYTF.

The genes are TRBV20-1 and TRBJ1-5; 9 positions match TRBD1. Germline CDR1 is DFQATT and CDR2 is SNEGSKA (reference sequence). V gave up 3 bases and J gave up 5 bases; unmatched junction bases: 8. The CDR3 length is 15 residues. Written as DNA, the CDR3 is TGCAGTGCTAGTAGCGGGGGACAGGGATATCAGCCCCAGCATTTT. Translated: CSASSGGQGYQPQHF.

This clone was detected only a few times. The V gene is TRBV5-1, the J gene TRBJ2-1, with 9 positions matching TRBD1. The CDR3 contains 19 residues. With 0 bases clipped from V and 0 bases from J, the junction kept 10 bases outside the gene matches. The germline V gene encodes CDR1 SGHRS and CDR2 YFSETQ. CDR3 region: CASSLAAGTGWGSYNEQFF. Written as DNA, the CDR3 is TGCGCCAGCAGCTTGGCCGCCGGGACAGGGTGGGGCTCCTACAATGAGCAGTTCTTC.

The gene calls are TRBV3-1 (or the pseudogene TRBV3-2) and TRBJ2-5; the match to TRBD2 covers 9 bases. The V segment lost 1 base and the J segment 5 bases; nucleotides outside the gene matches: 8. CDR1 is LGHDT, CDR2 YNNKEL, per germline (reference sequence). The CDR3 loop spans 16 amino acids. The CDR3 DNA reads TGTGCCAGCAGCCAAGGGGCTAGCGGGAATACGGAGACCCAGTACTTC. Encoded protein: CASSQGASGNTETQYF.

V is TRBV19 and J is TRBJ1-5; D not resolved. This CDR3 contains 14 residues. Trimming pared 0 bases from V and 8 bases from J, leaving 11 bases between. Per the germline V gene, CDR1 is LNHDA and CDR2 is SQIVND (reference sequence). DNA for the CDR3: TGTGCCAGTAGTATAGATGGAGAGGAGAAGCCCCAGCATTTT. Amino acids: CASSIDGEEKPQHF. The full variable domain, with the rest looked up from reference TRBV19 and TRBJ1-5, is DGGITQSPKYLFRKEGQNVTLSCEQNLNHDAMYWYRQDPGQGLRLIYYSQIVNDFQKGDIAEGYSVSREKKESFPLTVTSAQKNPTAFYLCASSIDGEEKPQHFGDGTRLSIL.

The chain uses TRBV3-1 (or the pseudogene TRBV3-2) and TRBJ2-5; the match to TRBD2 covers 12 bases. In germline, CDR1 is LGHDT, CDR2 YNNKEL (reference sequence). This CDR3 region has 18 residues. V was clipped by 1 base and J by 4 bases; unmatched bases: 10. The CDR3 loop reads CASSQVLAGGPKGETQYF. The CDR3 DNA follows: TGTGCCAGCAGCCAAGTGCTAGCGGGAGGGCCGAAGGGAGAGACCCAGTACTTC.

The J gene is TRBJ1-4, the V gene TRBV30; D gene uncertain. V gave up 1 base and J gave up 0 bases, with 9 bases separating them. The germline gives CDR1 GTSNPN, CDR2 SVGIG (reference sequence). CDR3 length equals 15 residues. This CDR3 reads CAWSETRTTNEKLFF. CDR3 nucleotide sequence: TGTGCCTGGAGTGAGACACGGACAACTAATGAAAAACTGTTTTTT.

The chain couples TRBV10-1 to TRBJ1-2, with 12 bases identical to TRBD1. V lost 3 bases, J lost 5 bases, and 4 bases stayed unmatched. Germline CDR1 reads WNHNN; CDR2 reads SYGVQD (reference sequence). The length of the CDR3 is 15 residues. The CDR3: CASSDGTGGMYGYTF. The CDR3 DNA reads TGCGCCAGCAGTGACGGGACAGGGGGCATGTATGGCTACACCTTC.

The chain is built from TRBV18 and TRBJ2-3, with TRBD2 matching over 8 bases. The V and J ends lost 5 bases and 6 bases, in that order; junction bases with no gene match: 7. CDR1 is KGHSH and CDR2 is LQKENI in the germline V gene. This CDR3 spans 14 amino acids. The CDR3 region is CASSSGGPPDTQYF. As DNA, the CDR3 is TGTGCCAGCTCAAGCGGGGGCCCCCCGGATACGCAGTATTTT.

J is TRBJ1-2 and V is TRBV7-9; unclear D gene. V lost 11 bases and J lost 8, with 27 bases in between. The germline CDR1 and CDR2 sequences are SEHNR and FQNEAQ (reference sequence). This CDR3 has 15 residues. CDR3 protein: CAGRGGSRNRRGYTF. As DNA, the CDR3 is TGTGCCGGACGAGGAGGCAGCCGCAACCGACGGGGCTACACCTTC.

The chain is built from TRBV5-1 and TRBJ2-7; D might be TRBD1 (6 bases). This CDR3 contains 15 residues. Germline V gives CDR1 SGHRS, CDR2 YFSETQ. V shed 2 bases and J shed 0 bases, with 12 bases lying between them. The CDR3 loop reads CASSFTAGDSYEQYF. The DNA for the CDR3 is TGCGCCAGCAGCTTTACAGCAGGGGACTCCTACGAGCAGTACTTC.

The V call is TRBV2, the J call TRBJ2-2; tentative D call: TRBD1 (5 bases). V was cut by 6 bases and J by 6 bases, with 14 bases left in between. The germline CDR1 and CDR2 sequences are SNHLY and FYNNEI. The length of the CDR3 is 14 residues. This CDR3 reads CASRLQGSSGELFF. The CDR3 nucleotides read TGTGCCAGCAGGTTGCAGGGATCTTCCGGGGAGCTGTTTTTT.